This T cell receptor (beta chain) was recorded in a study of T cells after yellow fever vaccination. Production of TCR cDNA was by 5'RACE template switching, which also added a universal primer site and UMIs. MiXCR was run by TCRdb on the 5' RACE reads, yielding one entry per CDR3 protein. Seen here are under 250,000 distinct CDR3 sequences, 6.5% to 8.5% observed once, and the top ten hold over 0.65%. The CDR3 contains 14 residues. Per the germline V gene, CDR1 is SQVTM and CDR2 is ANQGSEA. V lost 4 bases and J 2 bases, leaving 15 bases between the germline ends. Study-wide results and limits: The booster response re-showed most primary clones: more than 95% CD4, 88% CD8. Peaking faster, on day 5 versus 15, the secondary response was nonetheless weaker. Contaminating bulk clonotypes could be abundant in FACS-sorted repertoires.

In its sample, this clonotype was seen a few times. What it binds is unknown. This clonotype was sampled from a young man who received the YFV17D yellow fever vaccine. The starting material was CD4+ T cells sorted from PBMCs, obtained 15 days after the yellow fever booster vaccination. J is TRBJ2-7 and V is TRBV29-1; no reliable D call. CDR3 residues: CSVGVATPPYEQYF. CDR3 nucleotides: TGCAGCGTTGGAGTCGCGACTCCCCCCTACGAGCAGTACTTC.